This T cell receptor (beta chain) derives from a study of glioma-infiltrating T cells after dendritic cell vaccination. This table comes from immunoSEQ multiplex PCR, and its TCRdb copy is limited to in-frame clones, with some not included. The sample contains about 65,000 clones, about 89% of which appear only once. Time point noted: after dendritic cell vaccination, including at tumor progression/relapse. With 5 bases removed from V and 1 base from J, the gap between germline ends came to 6 bases. The CDR3 loop spans 13 amino acids. CDR1 is LNHDA and CDR2 is SQIVND in the germline V gene (reference sequence).

The source was blood, collected after dendritic cell vaccination. The chain combines TRBV19 with TRBJ1-5; D is unclear. This clonotype was obtained from a human donor with glioblastoma. Here the CDR3 DNA reads TGTGCCAGTAGTCTGGAGAGCAATCAGCCCCAGCATTTT. This encodes CASSLESNQPQHF.